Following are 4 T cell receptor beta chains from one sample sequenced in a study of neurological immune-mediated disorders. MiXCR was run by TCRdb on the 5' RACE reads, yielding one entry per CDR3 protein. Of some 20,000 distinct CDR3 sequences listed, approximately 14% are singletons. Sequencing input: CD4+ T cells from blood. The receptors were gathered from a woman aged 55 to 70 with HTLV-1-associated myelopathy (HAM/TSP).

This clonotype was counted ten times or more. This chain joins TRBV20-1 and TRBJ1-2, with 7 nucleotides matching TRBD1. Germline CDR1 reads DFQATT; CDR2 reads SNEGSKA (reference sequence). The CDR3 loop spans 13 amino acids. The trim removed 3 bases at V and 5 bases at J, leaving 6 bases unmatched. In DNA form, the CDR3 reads TGCAGTGCTAGGGGGCAGGGGGAATATGGCTACACCTTC. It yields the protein CSARGQGEYGYTF.

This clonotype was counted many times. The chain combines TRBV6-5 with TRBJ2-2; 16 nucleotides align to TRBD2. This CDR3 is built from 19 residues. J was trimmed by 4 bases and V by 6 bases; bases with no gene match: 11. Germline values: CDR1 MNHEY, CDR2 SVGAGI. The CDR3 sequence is CASSPPGLAGGPSTGELFF. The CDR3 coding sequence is TGTGCCAGCAGCCCACCGGGACTAGCGGGGGGGCCGAGCACCGGGGAGCTGTTTTTT.

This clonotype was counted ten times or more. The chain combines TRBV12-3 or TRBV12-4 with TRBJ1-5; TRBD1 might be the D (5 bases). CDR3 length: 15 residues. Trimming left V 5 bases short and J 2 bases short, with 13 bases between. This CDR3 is CASSIQALGNQPQHF. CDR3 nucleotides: TGTGCCAGCAGTATACAGGCACTGGGCAATCAGCCCCAGCATTTT.

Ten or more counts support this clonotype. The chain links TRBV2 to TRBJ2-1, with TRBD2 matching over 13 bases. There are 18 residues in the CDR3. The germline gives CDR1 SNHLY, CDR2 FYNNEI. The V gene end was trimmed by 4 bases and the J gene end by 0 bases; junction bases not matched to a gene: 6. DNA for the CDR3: TGTGCCAGCAGTGCGACTAGCGGGAGGTTTAGCTCCTACAATGAGCAGTTCTTC. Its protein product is CASSATSGRFSSYNEQFF.